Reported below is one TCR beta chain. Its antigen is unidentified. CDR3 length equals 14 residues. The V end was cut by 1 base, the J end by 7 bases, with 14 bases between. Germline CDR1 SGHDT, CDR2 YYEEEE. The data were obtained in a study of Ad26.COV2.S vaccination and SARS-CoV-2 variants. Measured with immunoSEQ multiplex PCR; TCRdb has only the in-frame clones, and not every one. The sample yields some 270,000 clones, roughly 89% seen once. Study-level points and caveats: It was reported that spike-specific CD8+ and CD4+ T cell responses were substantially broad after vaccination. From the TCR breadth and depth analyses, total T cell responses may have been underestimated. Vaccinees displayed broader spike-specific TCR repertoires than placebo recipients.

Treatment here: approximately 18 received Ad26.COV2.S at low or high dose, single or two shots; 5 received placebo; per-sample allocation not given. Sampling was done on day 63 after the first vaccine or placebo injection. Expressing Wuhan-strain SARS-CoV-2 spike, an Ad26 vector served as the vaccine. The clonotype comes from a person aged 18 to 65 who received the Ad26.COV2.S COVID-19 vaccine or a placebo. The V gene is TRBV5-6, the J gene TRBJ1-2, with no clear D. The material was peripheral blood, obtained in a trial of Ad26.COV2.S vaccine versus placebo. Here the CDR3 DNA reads TGTGCCAGCAGCTTGTTCACGGTTGGGGTTGGCTACACCTTC. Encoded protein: CASSLFTVGVGYTF.